This T cell receptor beta chain was documented in a study of neurological immune-mediated disorders. The ends were cut back, 5 bases at V and 6 bases at J, with 13 bases in the middle. CDR1 is DFQATT, CDR2 SNEGSKA, per germline (reference sequence). The CDR3 runs to 12 residues. Healthy controls consisted of blood bank volunteers in Maryland, USA. A 10-nucleotide random UMI tagged transcripts in template-switch 5'RACE cDNA synthesis. Over 160 million TCR-beta sequences from 15-18 subjects came out of each sequencing run. One entry per CDR3 protein results from TCRdb running MiXCR on the 5' RACE reads. Among approximately 77,000 distinct CDR3 sequences listed, about 9.5% were seen once. This clonotype occurred many times. Its antigen is still unknown. Study conclusions and caveats: None of the CDR3 amino acid sequences in expanded clones turned up in more than one subject, which points to private repertoires in all groups.

The rearrangement joins TRBV20-1 to TRBJ2-5; D may match TRBD1 or TRBD2 (5 bases each). Sequencing was performed on PBMCs. The sequence derives from a man aged 50 or older in good health. The CDR3 reads CSAAGTTQTQYF. The CDR3 DNA reads as TGCAGTGCTGCCGGGACCACCCAGACCCAGTACTTC.